This T cell receptor (beta chain) was captured in a study of OX40 agonist ivuxolimab in advanced cancers. Points from the study as a whole: Dosing at 0.1 to 3.0 mg/kg was accompanied by clonal expansion of CD4+ and CD8+ blood T cells by week 6. Averaged across samples, CD8+ T cells carried more expanded clones than CD4+ did.

Measured with immunoSEQ multiplex PCR; TCRdb has only the in-frame clones, and not every one. The data hold about 89,000 clones, with approximately 93% observed a single time. The V gene lost 6 bases and the J gene lost 0 bases, with 9 bases spanning the gap. Germline V gene sequence: CDR1 MNHEY, CDR2 SVGAGI. The CDR3 is 14 amino acids. In the case of this clone: Its antigen is unidentified.

This receptor was identified in an adult with an advanced solid tumor such as melanoma, head and neck, liver or kidney cancer. The chain employs TRBV6-5 and TRBJ1-3, with D possibly TRBD1 on 5 matching bases. The sequencing here drew on CD4+ or CD8+ T cells sorted from blood, taken in a trial of the OX40 agonist ivuxolimab. CDR3 region: CASRLTGSGNTIYF. For the CDR3, the DNA is TGTGCCAGCAGATTAACAGGCTCTGGAAACACCATATATTTT.